This record covers a single T cell receptor beta chain. This specimen comes from a study of OX40 agonist ivuxolimab in advanced cancers. Study context: The drug used for patients, ivuxolimab, was an agonistic anti-OX40 (CD134) antibody. Three patients showed partial responses: one hepatocellular carcinoma and two cutaneous melanoma cases.

With 6 bases removed from V and 2 bases from J, the gap between germline ends came to 14 bases. This CDR3 is built from 15 residues. Germline V CDR1 and CDR2: MNHNY, SVGAGI (reference sequence). Generated by immunoSEQ multiplex PCR, the TCRdb table keeps only in-frame clones and is missing some. The data show some 90,000 clones, around 90% seen once. V and J are TRBV6-6 and TRBJ1-5; D not resolved. The clonotype was recovered from an adult with an advanced solid tumor such as melanoma, head and neck, liver or kidney cancer. Sequenced here: CD4+ or CD8+ T cells sorted from blood, sampled in a trial of the OX40 agonist ivuxolimab. The CDR3 bases are TGTGCCAGCAGGGATACAGCGTCGGGCAATCAGCCCCAGCATTTT. Translated: CASRDTASGNQPQHF.